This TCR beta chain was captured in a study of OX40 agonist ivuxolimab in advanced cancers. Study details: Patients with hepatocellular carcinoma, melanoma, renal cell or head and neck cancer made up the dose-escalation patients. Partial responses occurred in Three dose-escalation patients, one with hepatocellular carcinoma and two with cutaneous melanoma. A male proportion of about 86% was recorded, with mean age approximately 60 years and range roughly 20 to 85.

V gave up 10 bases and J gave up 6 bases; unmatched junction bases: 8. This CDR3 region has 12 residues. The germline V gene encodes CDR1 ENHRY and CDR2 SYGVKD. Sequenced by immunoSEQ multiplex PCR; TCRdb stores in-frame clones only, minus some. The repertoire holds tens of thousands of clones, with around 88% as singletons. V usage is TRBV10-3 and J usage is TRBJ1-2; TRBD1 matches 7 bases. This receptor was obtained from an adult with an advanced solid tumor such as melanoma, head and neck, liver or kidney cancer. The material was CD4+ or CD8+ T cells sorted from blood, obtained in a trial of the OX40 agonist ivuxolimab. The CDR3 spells CATEGQANGYTF. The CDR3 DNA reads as TGTGCCACCGAAGGACAGGCCAATGGCTACACCTTC.